These 4 T cell receptor beta chains originate from one sample sequenced in a study of tumor and adjacent non-tumor tissue in lung cancer. TCRbeta libraries were built with three rounds of nested PCR, modified from ARM-PCR. TCRdb redid the calling of the multiplex PCR reads with MiXCR, one entry per CDR3 protein. This repertoire shows 70,000 to 90,000 distinct CDR3 sequences, roughly 76% found once; its top ten account for roughly 15%. RNA was extracted from bulk tissue without any cell sorting. Input material: lung tumor tissue. The source is a woman aged 50 to 60 with non-small cell lung cancer.

About this clonotype itself: At one end the junction does not follow the germline gene, possibly because of a read error. This chain links TRBV20-1 with TRBJ2-1, with D maybe TRBD2 (5 bases). This CDR3 contains 12 residues. CDR1 is DFQATT and CDR2 is SNEGSKA in the germline V gene (reference sequence). CDR3 in amino acids: CSAAAEATRRFF. Here the CDR3 DNA reads TGTAGTGCTGCCGCCGAGGCTACTAGAAGGTTCTTC.

About this clonotype: The conserved closing phenylalanine or tryptophan is absent in this CDR3, likely reflecting a read error. The rearrangement joins TRBV10-2 to TRBJ2-7, with 8 nucleotides matching TRBD1. Germline assignment: CDR1 WSHSY and CDR2 SAAADI. The CDR3 runs 15 residues. In DNA form, the CDR3 reads TGCGCCAGCAGTGAGAGGGACAGGATTTCCTACAAGCAGTACTCC. Amino acids: CASSERDRISYKQYS.

On this clonotype itself: One junction end disagrees with the germline gene, perhaps due to a read error. The chain employs TRBV20-1 and TRBJ2-7, with TRBD1 matching 10 bases. The germline CDR1 and CDR2 sequences are DFQATT and SNEGSKA (reference sequence). The CDR3 sequence is 14 residues long. The CDR3 bases are TGCAGTGCTGAGCCCGGGACAGGGGACTACGAGCAATACTTC. Residues: CSAEPGTGDYEQYF.

V and J are TRBV11-2 and TRBJ2-3; D might be TRBD1 (6 bases). V gave up 9 bases and J gave up 7 bases, with 14 bases separating them. Germline lookup yields CDR1 SGHAT and CDR2 FQNNGV. The length of the CDR3 is 12 residues. The CDR3 spells CASSRRGYTQYF. CDR3 DNA sequence: TGTGCCAGTAGCCGCAGGGGATATACGCAGTATTTT.